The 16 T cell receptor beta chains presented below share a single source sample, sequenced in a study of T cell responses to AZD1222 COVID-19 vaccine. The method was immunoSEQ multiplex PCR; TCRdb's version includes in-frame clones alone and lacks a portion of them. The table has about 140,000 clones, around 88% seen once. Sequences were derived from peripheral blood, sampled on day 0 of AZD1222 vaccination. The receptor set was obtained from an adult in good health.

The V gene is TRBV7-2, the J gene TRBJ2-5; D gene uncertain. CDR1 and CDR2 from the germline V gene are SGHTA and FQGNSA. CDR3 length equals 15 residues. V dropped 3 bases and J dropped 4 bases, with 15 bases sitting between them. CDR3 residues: CASSFGSPSAETQYF. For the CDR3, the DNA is TGTGCCAGCAGCTTTGGCTCCCCGAGCGCAGAGACCCAGTACTTC.

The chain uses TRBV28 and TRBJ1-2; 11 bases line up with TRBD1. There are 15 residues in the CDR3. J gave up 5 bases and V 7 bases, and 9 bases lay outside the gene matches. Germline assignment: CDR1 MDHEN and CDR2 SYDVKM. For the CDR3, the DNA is TGTGCCAGCACCGTGGGACAGGGGGGCTGGTATGGCTACACCTTC. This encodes CASTVGQGGWYGYTF.

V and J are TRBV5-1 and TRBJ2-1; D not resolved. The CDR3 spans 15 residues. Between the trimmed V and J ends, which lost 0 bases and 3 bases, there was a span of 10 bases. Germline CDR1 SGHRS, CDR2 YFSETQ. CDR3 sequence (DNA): TGCGCCAGCAGCTTGGGGCGGCGGCTCTACAATGAGCAGTTCTTC. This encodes CASSLGRRLYNEQFF.

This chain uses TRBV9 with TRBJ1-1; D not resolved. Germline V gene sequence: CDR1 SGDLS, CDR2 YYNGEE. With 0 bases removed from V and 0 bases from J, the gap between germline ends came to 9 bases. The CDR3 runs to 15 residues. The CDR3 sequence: CASSVGGSMNTEAFF. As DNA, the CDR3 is TGTGCCAGCAGCGTAGGTGGCAGTATGAACACTGAAGCTTTCTTT.

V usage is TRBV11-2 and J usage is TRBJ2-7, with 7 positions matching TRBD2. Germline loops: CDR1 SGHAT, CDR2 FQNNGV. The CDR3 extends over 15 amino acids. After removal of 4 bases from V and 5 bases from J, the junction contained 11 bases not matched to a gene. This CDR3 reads CASSSLREGRHEQYF. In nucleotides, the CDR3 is TGTGCCAGCAGCTCGTTGAGGGAGGGCCGGCACGAGCAGTACTTC.

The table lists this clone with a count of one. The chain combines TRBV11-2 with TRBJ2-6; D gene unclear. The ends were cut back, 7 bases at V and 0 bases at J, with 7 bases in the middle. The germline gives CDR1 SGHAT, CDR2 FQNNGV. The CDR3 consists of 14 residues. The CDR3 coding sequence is TGTGCCAGCACTCCCATCTCTGGGGCCAACGTCCTGACTTTC. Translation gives CASTPISGANVLTF. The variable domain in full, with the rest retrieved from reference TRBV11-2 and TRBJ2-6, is EAGVAQSPRYKIIEKRQSVAFWCNPISGHATLYWYQQILGQGPKLLIQFQNNGVVDDSQLPKDRFSAERLKGVDSTLKIQPAKLEDSAVYLCASTPISGANVLTFGAGSRLTVL.

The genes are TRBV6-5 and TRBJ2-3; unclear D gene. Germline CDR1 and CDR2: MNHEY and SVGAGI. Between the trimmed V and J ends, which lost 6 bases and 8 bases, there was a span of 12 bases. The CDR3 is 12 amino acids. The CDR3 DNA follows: TGTGCCAGCAGCCCGGGCGTGGGTACGCAGTATTTT. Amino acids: CASSPGVGTQYF.

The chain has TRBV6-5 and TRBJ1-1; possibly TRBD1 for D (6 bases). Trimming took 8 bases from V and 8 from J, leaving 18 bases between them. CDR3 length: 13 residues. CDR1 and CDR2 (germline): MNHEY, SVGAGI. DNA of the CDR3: TGTGCCAGCGGGGGCCAGGATGAACTGGAAGCTTTCTTT. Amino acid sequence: CASGGQDELEAFF.

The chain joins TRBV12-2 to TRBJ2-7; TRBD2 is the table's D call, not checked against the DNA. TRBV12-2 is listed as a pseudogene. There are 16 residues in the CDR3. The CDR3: CASRPREGHNTTREYF. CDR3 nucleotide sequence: TGTGCAAGTCGCCCGAGGGAGGGACACAACACCACCCGGGAGTACTTC.

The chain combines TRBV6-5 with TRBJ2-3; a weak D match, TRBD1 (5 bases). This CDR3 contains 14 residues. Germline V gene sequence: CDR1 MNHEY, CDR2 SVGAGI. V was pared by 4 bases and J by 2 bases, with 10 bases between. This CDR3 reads CASSFQGPTDTQYF. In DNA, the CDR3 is TGTGCCAGCAGTTTCCAGGGTCCCACAGATACGCAGTATTTT.

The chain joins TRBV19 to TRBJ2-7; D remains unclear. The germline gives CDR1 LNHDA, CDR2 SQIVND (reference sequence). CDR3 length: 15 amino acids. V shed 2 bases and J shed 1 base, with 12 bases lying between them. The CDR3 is CASSISQVVSYEQYF. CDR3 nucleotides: TGTGCCAGTAGTATATCCCAGGTCGTATCCTACGAGCAGTACTTC. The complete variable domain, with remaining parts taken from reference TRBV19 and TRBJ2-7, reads DGGITQSPKYLFRKEGQNVTLSCEQNLNHDAMYWYRQDPGQGLRLIYYSQIVNDFQKGDIAEGYSVSREKKESFPLTVTSAQKNPTAFYLCASSISQVVSYEQYFGPGTRLTVT.

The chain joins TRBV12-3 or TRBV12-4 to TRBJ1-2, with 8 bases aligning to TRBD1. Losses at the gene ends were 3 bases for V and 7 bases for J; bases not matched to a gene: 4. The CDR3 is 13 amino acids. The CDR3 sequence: CASSLTGDSGYTF. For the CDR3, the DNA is TGTGCCAGCAGTTTGACAGGGGATAGTGGCTACACCTTC.

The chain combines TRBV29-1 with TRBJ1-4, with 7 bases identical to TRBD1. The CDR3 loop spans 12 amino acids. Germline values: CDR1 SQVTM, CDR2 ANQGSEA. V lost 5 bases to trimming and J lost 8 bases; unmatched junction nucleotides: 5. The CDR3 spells CSVLTGKEKLFF. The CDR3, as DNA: TGCAGCGTTTTGACAGGGAAGGAAAAACTGTTTTTT. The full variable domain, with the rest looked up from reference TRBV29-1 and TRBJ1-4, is SAVISQKPSRDICQRGTSLTIQCQVDSQVTMMFWYRQQPGQSLTLIATANQGSEATYESGFVIDKFPISRPNLTFSTLTVSNMSPEDSSIYLCSVLTGKEKLFFGSGTQLSVL.

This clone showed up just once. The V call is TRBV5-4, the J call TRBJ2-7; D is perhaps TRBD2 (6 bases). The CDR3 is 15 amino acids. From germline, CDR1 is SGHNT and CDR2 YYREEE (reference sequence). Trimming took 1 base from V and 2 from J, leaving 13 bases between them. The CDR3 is CASSLPGGGTYEQYF. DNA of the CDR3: TGTGCCAGCAGCTTGCCTGGGGGAGGCACCTACGAGCAGTACTTC.

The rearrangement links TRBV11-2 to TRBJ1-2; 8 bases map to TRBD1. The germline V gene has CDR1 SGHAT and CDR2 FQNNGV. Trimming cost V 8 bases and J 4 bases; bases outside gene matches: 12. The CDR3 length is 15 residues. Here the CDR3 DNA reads TGTGCCAGCGGCGGACAGGGAGGTTTCGGCTATGGCTACACCTTC. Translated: CASGGQGGFGYGYTF.

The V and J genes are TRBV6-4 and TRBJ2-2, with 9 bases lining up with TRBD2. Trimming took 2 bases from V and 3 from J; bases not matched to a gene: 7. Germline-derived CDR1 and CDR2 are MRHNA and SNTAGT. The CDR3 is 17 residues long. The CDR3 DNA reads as TGTGCCAGCAGTGACGTCCTAGCGGGATATTACACCGGGGAGCTGTTTTTT. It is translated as CASSDVLAGYYTGELFF.